The 14 T cell receptor beta chains given below trace back to one sample, sequenced in a study of T-cell reconstitution after alpha-beta-depleted transplantation in children. A library of TCRbeta sequences, prepared with unique molecular identifiers, was generated. TCRdb re-analysed the PCR reads in MiXCR, keeping a single row per CDR3 protein. This sample carries 130,000 or so distinct CDR3 sequences, more than 9.5% of them seen once, and the ten largest clones take more than 20%. The sample consisted of PBMCs, mostly from graft donor cells, taken 180 days after TCRalphabeta/CD19-depleted stem cell transplant. Receptors were obtained from a girl under two years old who had a stem cell transplant for combined immunodeficiency, so the T cells may come from the graft donor.

The chain has TRBV7-8 and TRBJ2-3; the D gene is possibly TRBD2 (5 bases). Germline CDR1 reads SGHVS; CDR2 reads FQNEAQ. V was cut by 1 base and J by 3 bases, with 20 bases left in between. This CDR3 comprises 18 residues. The CDR3 region has the DNA TGTGCCAGCAGCTTAGAACGCCCAGACTTAGCGAGGACAGATACGCAGTATTTT. Encoded protein: CASSLERPDLARTDTQYF.

This clonotype has just a few counts. The J gene is TRBJ1-2, the V gene TRBV6-5; 8 nucleotides match TRBD1. Germline V lookup: CDR1 MNHEY, CDR2 SVGAGI. Trimming cost V 8 bases and J 4 bases; bases outside gene matches: 3. CDR3 size: 12 residues. CDR3 loop: CASGQGGYGYTF. In DNA form, the CDR3 reads TGTGCCAGCGGACAGGGAGGCTATGGCTACACCTTC.

This clonotype was observed a few times. J is TRBJ2-3 and V is TRBV20-1; TRBD2 agrees at 14 bases. The CDR3 has 15 residues. Germline-derived CDR1 and CDR2 are DFQATT and SNEGSKA (reference sequence). With 1 base clipped from V and 6 bases from J, the junction kept 3 bases outside the gene matches. CDR3 sequence: CSARGLAGGWDTQYF. The CDR3 DNA sequence: TGCAGTGCTAGAGGACTAGCGGGAGGGTGGGATACGCAGTATTTT.

This sequence joins TRBV20-1 and TRBJ2-7; TRBD1 matches at 9 bases. CDR3 length equals 14 residues. Losses at the gene ends were 3 bases for V and 4 bases for J; bases not matched to a gene: 7. Germline V gene lookup returns CDR1 DFQATT and CDR2 SNEGSKA (reference sequence). Written as DNA, the CDR3 is TGCAGTGCTAGTGTCCCGGGACAGGGATACGAGCAGTACTTC. Protein sequence: CSASVPGQGYEQYF.

There are many counts of this clonotype. CDR3 bases: TGCAGCGCCCCCTCAGGGGGTTTTACAGATACGCAGTATTTT. Translation gives CSAPSGGFTDTQYF. The gene calls are TRBV29-1 and TRBJ2-3; TRBD1 matches at 7 bases. The CDR3 length is 14 residues. Germline V lookup: CDR1 SQVTM, CDR2 ANQGSEA. After removal of 7 bases from V and 3 bases from J, the junction contained 10 bases not matched to a gene.

This chain joins TRBV5-1 and TRBJ1-5; possibly TRBD1 for D (5 bases). Germline-derived CDR1 and CDR2 are SGHRS and YFSETQ. V gave up 4 bases and J gave up 6 bases, with 14 bases separating them. The CDR3 contains 14 residues. The CDR3 coding sequence is TGCGCCAGCAGCCTCCAAGTGGGGGGTCAGCCCCAGCATTTT. Its protein is CASSLQVGGQPQHF.

This clonotype turned up a few times. This chain connects TRBV29-1 to TRBJ2-7; D gene uncertain. V gave up 4 bases and J gave up 1 base, with 11 bases separating them. The germline CDR1 and CDR2 sequences are SQVTM and ANQGSEA. The CDR3 sequence is 13 residues long. In nucleotides, the CDR3 is TGCAGCGTTGCCCTAGTGGAGTCCTACGAGCAGTACTTC. It encodes CSVALVESYEQYF.

There are many counts of this clonotype. The chain carries TRBV4-2 and TRBJ2-5; D gene uncertain. The V end was cut by 5 bases, the J end by 1 base, with 11 bases between. CDR3 size: 14 residues. The germline V gene encodes CDR1 LGHNA and CDR2 YNFKEQ. This chain's CDR3 is CASSATSFQETQYF. The CDR3 DNA sequence: TGTGCCAGCAGCGCCACTTCTTTCCAAGAGACCCAGTACTTC.

This clonotype was seen ten or more times. This rearrangement joins TRBV6-2 or TRBV6-3 to TRBJ1-1; D is uncertain. The CDR3 is made up of 14 amino acids. Germline lookup yields CDR1 MNHEY and CDR2 SVGEGT. V lost 5 bases to trimming and J lost 1 base, with 11 bases between them. CDR3 coding DNA: TGTGCCAGCAGTCGACCGGGAACGAACACTGAAGCTTTCTTT. This gives the protein CASSRPGTNTEAFF.

There are a few counts of this clonotype. V and J are TRBV12-3 or TRBV12-4 and TRBJ1-5; D not resolved. V was pared by 4 bases and J by 3 bases, with 10 bases between. CDR3 length: 14 amino acids. The CDR3 DNA reads as TGTGCCAGCAGTTCTCCCTCGGTCAATCAGCCCCAGCATTTT. Its protein product is CASSSPSVNQPQHF.

This clonotype was found a few times. The chain links TRBV20-1 to TRBJ1-6; perhaps TRBD1 as D (5 bases). This CDR3 is built from 13 residues. V dropped 3 bases and J dropped 7 bases, with 10 bases sitting between them. In germline, CDR1 is DFQATT, CDR2 SNEGSKA (reference sequence). The CDR3 reads CSARRGSNSPLHF. The CDR3 DNA is TGCAGTGCTAGGCGGGGGAGCAATTCACCCCTCCACTTT.

Of note for this clonotype: This may come from a read error, since a much larger clone is one base off. The chain employs TRBV20-1 and TRBJ2-1, with D maybe TRBD2 (5 bases). This CDR3 is built from 16 residues. Germline CDR1 DFQATT, CDR2 SNEGSKA (reference sequence). CDR3: CSASLLTPSSYNEQLF. The CDR3, as DNA: TGCAGTGCTAGTCTGCTGACACCTAGCTCCTACAATGAGCAGTTATTC.

This clonotype has more than one count but fewer than ten. J is TRBJ2-1 and V is TRBV25-1; maybe TRBD1 (6 bases). CDR3 length equals 14 residues. From germline, CDR1 is MGHDK and CDR2 SYGVNS. V was pared by 4 bases and J by 5 bases, with 12 bases between. The DNA for the CDR3 is TGTGCCAGCAGTGTCCCAGGGGCTAACAATGAGCAGTTCTTC. Protein product: CASSVPGANNEQFF.

This clonotype has a handful of counts. The CDR3: CASSSRQGTSPLHF. In nucleotides, the CDR3 is TGTGCCAGCAGTTCCCGACAGGGGACTTCACCCCTCCACTTT. The rearrangement joins TRBV12-3 or TRBV12-4 to TRBJ1-6; TRBD1 matches 8 bases. V lost 4 bases, J lost 9 bases, and 5 bases stayed unmatched. This CDR3 has 14 amino acids.